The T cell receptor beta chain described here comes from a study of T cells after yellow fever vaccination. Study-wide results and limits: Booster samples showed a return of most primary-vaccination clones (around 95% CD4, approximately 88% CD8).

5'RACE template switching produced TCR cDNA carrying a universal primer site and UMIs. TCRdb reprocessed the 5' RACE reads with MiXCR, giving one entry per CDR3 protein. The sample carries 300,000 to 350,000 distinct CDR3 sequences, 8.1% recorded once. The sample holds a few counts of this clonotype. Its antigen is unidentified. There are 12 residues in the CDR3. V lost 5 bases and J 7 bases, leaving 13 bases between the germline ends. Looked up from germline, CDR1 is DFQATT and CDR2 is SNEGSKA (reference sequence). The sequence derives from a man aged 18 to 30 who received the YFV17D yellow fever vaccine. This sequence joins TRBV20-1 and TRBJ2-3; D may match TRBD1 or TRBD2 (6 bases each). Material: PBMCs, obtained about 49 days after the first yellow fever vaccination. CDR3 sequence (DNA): TGCAGTGCTCGGGAAGGGGGGAATACGCAGTATTTT. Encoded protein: CSAREGGNTQYF.